This T cell receptor (beta chain) stems from a study of T cells in Graves' hyperthyroidism and ophthalmopathy. Amplification of TCR beta CDR3 regions was performed using RNA transcripts as template. A first-round RT-PCR of the TCR CDR3 used the HTBI primer set. A single record per CDR3 protein comes from TCRdb applying MiXCR to the multiplex PCR reads. The sample records roughly 510,000 distinct CDR3 sequences, 35% to 50% being singletons. Remarks on this clonotype: Antigen unknown.

The study based diagnoses on clinical symptoms, serum thyroxine and TRAb, thyroid ultrasound and orbital computed tomography. CDR1 is MGHRA, CDR2 YSYEKL, per germline. This CDR3 is 12 amino acids long. Trimming pared 1 base from V and 6 bases from J, leaving 7 bases between. Findings and caveats of the study: Ophthalmopathy prediction by the model preceded onset by a median about 6.3 months. Most thyroid clonotypes with frequency above 0.001 were detected in blood.

This chain uses TRBV4-1 with TRBJ2-7; a weak D match, TRBD2 (5 bases). What was sequenced was peripheral blood or thyroid tissue (not recorded which). This sequence was found in an adult woman with Graves' disease, either hyperthyroidism or ophthalmopathy (not recorded which). Here the CDR3 reads CASSQASGEQYF. CDR3 bases: TGCGCCAGCAGCCAAGCAAGCGGCGAGCAGTACTTC.